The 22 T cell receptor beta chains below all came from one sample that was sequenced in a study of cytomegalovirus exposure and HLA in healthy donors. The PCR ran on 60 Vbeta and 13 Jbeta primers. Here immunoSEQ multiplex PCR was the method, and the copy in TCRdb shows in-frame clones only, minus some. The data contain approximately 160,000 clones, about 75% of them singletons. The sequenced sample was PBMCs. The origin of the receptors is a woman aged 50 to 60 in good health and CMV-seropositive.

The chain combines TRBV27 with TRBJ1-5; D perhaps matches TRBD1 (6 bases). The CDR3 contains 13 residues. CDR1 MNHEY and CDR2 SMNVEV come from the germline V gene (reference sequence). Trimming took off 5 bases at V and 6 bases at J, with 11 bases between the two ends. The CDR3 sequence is CASSPTGSQPQHF. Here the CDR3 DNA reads TGTGCCAGCAGTCCTACAGGGAGTCAGCCCCAGCATTTT.

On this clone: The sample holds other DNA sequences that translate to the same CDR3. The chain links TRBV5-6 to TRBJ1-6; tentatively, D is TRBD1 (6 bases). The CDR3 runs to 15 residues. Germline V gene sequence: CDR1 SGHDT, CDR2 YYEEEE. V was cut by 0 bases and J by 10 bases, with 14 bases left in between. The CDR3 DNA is TGTGCCAGCAGCTTGGAGGGCAGGGGACTATCACCCCTCCACTTT. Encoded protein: CASSLEGRGLSPLHF.

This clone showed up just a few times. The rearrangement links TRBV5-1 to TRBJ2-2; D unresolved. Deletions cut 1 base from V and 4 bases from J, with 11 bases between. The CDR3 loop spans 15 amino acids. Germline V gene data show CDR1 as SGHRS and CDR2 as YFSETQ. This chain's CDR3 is CASSLSTVSTGELFF. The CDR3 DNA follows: TGCGCCAGCAGCTTGTCCACAGTTTCCACCGGGGAGCTGTTTTTT.

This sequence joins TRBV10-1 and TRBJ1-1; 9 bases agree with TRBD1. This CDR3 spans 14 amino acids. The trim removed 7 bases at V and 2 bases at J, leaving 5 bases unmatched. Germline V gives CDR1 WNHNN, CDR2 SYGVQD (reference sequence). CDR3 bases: TGCGCCAGCAAAAGGGACAGGGATAACACTGAAGCTTTCTTT. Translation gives CASKRDRDNTEAFF.

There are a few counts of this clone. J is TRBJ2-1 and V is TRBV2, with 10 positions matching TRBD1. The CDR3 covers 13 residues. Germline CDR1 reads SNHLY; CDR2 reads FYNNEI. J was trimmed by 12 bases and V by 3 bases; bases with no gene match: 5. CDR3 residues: CASSDRDRGRQFF. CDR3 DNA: TGTGCCAGCAGTGATAGGGACAGGGGACGGCAGTTCTTC. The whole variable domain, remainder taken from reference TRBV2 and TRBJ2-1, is EPEVTQTPSHQVTQMGQEVILRCVPISNHLYFYWYRQILGQKVEFLVSFYNNEISEKSEIFDDQFSVERPDGSNFTLKIRSTKLEDSAMYFCASSDRDRGRQFFGPGTRLTVL.

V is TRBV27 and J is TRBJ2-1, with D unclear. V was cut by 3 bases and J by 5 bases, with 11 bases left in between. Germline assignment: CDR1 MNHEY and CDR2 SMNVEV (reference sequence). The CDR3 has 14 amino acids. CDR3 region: CASSLFGSHNEQFF. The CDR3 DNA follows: TGTGCCAGCAGTTTGTTCGGGTCCCACAATGAGCAGTTCTTC.

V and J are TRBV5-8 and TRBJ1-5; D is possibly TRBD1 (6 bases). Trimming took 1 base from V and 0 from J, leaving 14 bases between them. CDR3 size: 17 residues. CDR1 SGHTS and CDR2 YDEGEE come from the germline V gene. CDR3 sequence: CASSLYPDSHSNQPQHF. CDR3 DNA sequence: TGTGCCAGCAGCTTGTATCCGGACAGTCATAGCAATCAGCCCCAGCATTTT.

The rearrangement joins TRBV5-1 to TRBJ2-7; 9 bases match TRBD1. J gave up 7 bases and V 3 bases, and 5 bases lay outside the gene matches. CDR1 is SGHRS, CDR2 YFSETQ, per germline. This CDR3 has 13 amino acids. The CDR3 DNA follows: TGCGCCAGCAGCTGGGACAGGGTGAGGGAGCAGTACTTC. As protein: CASSWDRVREQYF. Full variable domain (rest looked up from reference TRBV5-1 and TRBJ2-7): KAGVTQTPRYLIKTRGQQVTLSCSPISGHRSVSWYQQTPGQGLQFLFEYFSETQRNKGNFPGRFSGRQFSNSRSEMNVSTLELGDSALYLCASSWDRVREQYFGPGTRLTVT.

The CDR3 reads CASSLGRSGNTIYF. CDR3 nucleotides: TGTGCCAGCAGCTTGGGGAGATCTGGAAACACCATATATTTT. This chain joins TRBV5-5 and TRBJ1-3; no clear D gene. V dropped 0 bases and J dropped 1 base, with 5 bases sitting between them. The CDR3 consists of 14 residues. CDR1 and CDR2 (germline): SGHKS, YYEKEE (reference sequence).

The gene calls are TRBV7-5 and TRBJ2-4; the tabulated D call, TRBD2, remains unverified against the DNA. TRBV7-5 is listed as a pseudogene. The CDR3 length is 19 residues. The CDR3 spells CVRSSTSGGSRQAKNIQYF. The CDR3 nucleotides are TGTGTCAGAAGCTCCACTAGCGGGGGGTCGAGACAAGCCAAAAACATTCAGTACTTC.

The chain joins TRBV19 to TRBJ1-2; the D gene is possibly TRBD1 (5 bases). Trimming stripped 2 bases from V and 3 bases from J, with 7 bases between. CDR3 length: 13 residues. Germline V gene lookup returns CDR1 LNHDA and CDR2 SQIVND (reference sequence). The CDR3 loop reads CASSITGHYGYTF. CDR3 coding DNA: TGTGCCAGTAGTATAACAGGCCACTATGGCTACACCTTC.

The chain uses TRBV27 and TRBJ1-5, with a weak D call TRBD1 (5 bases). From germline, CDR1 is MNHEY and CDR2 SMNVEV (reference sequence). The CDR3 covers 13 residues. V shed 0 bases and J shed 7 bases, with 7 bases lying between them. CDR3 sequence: CASSLSKGQPQHF. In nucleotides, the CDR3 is TGTGCCAGCAGTTTATCGAAGGGGCAGCCCCAGCATTTT.

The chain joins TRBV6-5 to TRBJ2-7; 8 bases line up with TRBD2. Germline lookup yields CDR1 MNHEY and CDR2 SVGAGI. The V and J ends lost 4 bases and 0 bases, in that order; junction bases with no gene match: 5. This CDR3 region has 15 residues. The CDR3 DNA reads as TGTGCCAGCAGTTCGAATAGCGGGGACTCCTACGAGCAGTACTTC. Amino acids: CASSSNSGDSYEQYF.

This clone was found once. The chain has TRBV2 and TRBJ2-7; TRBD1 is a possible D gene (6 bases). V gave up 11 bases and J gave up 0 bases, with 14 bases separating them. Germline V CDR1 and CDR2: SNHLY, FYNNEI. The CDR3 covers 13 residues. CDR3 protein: CAGSTGVSYEQYF. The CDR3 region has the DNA TGTGCCGGATCGACAGGAGTCTCCTACGAGCAGTACTTC. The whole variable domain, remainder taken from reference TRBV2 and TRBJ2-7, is EPEVTQTPSHQVTQMGQEVILRCVPISNHLYFYWYRQILGQKVEFLVSFYNNEISEKSEIFDDQFSVERPDGSNFTLKIRSTKLEDSAMYFCAGSTGVSYEQYFGPGTRLTVT.

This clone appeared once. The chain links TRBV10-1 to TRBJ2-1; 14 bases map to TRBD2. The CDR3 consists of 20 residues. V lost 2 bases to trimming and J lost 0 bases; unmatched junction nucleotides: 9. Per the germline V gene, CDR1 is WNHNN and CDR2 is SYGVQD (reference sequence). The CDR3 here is CASSEDWTSGGPSSYNEQFF. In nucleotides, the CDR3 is TGCGCCAGCAGTGAGGACTGGACTAGCGGGGGGCCAAGCTCCTACAATGAGCAGTTCTTC.

The CDR3 coding sequence is TGTGCCTGGAATCGACTAGCGGGGGGATACAATGAGCAGTTCTTC. Its translation is CAWNRLAGGYNEQFF. The chain links TRBV30 to TRBJ2-1, with 13 bases matching TRBD2. The junction had 4 bases not matched to a gene; V was cut back by 4 bases and J by 4 bases. The CDR3 is made up of 15 amino acids. Per the germline V gene, CDR1 is GTSNPN and CDR2 is SVGIG (reference sequence).

CDR3 sequence (DNA): TGTGCCAGCAGCTTTCAGGATTGGCGGGCAACTAATGAAAAACTGTTTTTT. This codes for CASSFQDWRATNEKLFF. This rearrangement joins TRBV5-4 to TRBJ1-4; D gene ambiguous. There are 17 residues in the CDR3. V was cut by 2 bases and J by 0 bases, with 14 bases left in between. The germline CDR1 and CDR2 sequences are SGHNT and YYREEE (reference sequence).

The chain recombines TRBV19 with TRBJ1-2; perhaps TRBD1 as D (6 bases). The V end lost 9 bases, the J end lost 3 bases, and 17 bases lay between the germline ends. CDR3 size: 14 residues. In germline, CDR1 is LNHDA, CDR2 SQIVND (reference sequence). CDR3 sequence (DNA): TGTGCCAGCAACTTCAGGGGATTCGACTATGGCTACACCTTC. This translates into CASNFRGFDYGYTF.

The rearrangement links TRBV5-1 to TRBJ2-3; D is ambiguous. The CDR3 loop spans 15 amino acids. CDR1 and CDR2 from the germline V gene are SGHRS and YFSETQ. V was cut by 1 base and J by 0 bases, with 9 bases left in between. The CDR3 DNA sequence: TGCGCCAGCAGCTTGACACAGATTAGCACAGATACGCAGTATTTT. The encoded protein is CASSLTQISTDTQYF.

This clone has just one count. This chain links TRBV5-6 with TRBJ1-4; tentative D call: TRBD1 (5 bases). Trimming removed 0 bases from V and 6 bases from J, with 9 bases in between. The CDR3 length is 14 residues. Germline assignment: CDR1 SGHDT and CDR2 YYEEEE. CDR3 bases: TGTGCCAGCAGCTTGGCCCTACAGGATGAAAAACTGTTTTTT. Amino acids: CASSLALQDEKLFF. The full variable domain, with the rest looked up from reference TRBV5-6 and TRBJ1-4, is DAGVTQSPTHLIKTRGQQVTLRCSPKSGHDTVSWYQQALGQGPQFIFQYYEEEERQRGNFPDRFSGHQFPNYSSELNVNALLLGDSALYLCASSLALQDEKLFFGSGTQLSVL.

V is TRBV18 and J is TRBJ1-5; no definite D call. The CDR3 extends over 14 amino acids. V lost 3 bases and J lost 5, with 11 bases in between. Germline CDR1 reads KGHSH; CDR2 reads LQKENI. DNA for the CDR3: TGTGCCAGCTCACCGGGCGTGAGGGATCAGCCCCAGCATTTT. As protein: CASSPGVRDQPQHF. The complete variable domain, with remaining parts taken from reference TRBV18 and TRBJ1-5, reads NAGVMQNPRHLVRRRGQEARLRCSPMKGHSHVYWYRQLPEEGLKFMVYLQKENIIDESGMPKERFSAEFPKEGPSILRIQQVVRGDSAAYFCASSPGVRDQPQHFGDGTRLSIL.

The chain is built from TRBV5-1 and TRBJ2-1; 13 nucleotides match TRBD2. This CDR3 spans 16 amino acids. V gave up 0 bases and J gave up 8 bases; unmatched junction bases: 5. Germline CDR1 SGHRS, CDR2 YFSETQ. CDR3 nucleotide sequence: TGCGCCAGCAGCTTGGAACTAGCGGGGGGGCCGGATGAGCAGTTCTTC. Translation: CASSLELAGGPDEQFF.